The next 27 T cell receptor beta chains were all read from a single sample in a study of T cell repertoires in cytomegalovirus infection. In TCRdb, the reads were re-called with MiXCR into one record per CDR3 protein. The sample carries roughly 920,000 distinct CDR3 sequences, approximately 33% recorded once. Their recognized antigens are unknown. The sequenced sample was cultured CD8+ T cells from PBMCs, obtained from culture after CMV antigen stimulation. These receptors were obtained from a human donor in good health (CMV status not recorded). Some clones in this sample may be carry-over from other donors' samples.

The rearrangement uses TRBV6-5 and TRBJ2-3, with D possibly TRBD1 on 5 matching bases. This CDR3 spans 16 amino acids. Germline V gene data show CDR1 as MNHEY and CDR2 as SVGAGI. Between the trimmed V and J ends, which lost 0 bases and 3 bases, there was a span of 13 bases. The CDR3 spells CASSYSTSRETDTQYF. Here the CDR3 DNA reads TGTGCCAGCAGTTACTCGACCAGCAGGGAAACAGATACGCAGTATTTT.

This clonotype was found a few times. The chain carries TRBV12-3 or TRBV12-4 and TRBJ2-5, with unresolved D. The CDR3 runs to 12 residues. V lost 4 bases to trimming and J lost 7 bases, with 10 bases between them. The CDR3 spells CASSSNVWTQYF. CDR3 DNA: TGTGCCAGCAGTTCCAATGTCTGGACCCAGTACTTC.

The chain joins TRBV7-9 to TRBJ2-5; D tentatively reads TRBD1 or TRBD2 (5 bases each). In germline, CDR1 is SEHNR, CDR2 FQNEAQ (reference sequence). There are 16 residues in the CDR3. Trimming removed 1 base at V and 1 base at J, with 13 bases between. The CDR3: CASSLDRRSFQETQYF. CDR3 bases: TGTGCCAGCAGCTTAGACAGGAGGTCCTTCCAAGAGACCCAGTACTTC.

The chain links TRBV19 to TRBJ1-2, with TRBD1 matching over 7 bases. CDR1 and CDR2 (germline): LNHDA, SQIVND (reference sequence). The CDR3 has 15 amino acids. The trim removed 4 bases at V and 8 bases at J, leaving 13 bases unmatched. CDR3: CASSKGEQGSGGYTF. The CDR3 DNA sequence: TGTGCCAGTAGTAAGGGGGAACAGGGGTCTGGCGGCTACACCTTC. Full variable domain (rest looked up from reference TRBV19 and TRBJ1-2): DGGITQSPKYLFRKEGQNVTLSCEQNLNHDAMYWYRQDPGQGLRLIYYSQIVNDFQKGDIAEGYSVSREKKESFPLTVTSAQKNPTAFYLCASSKGEQGSGGYTFGSGTRLTVV.

The rearrangement links TRBV4-1 to TRBJ1-5; weak D call: TRBD1 (5 bases). The CDR3 spans 15 residues. The germline CDR1 and CDR2 sequences are MGHRA and YSYEKL. Trimming cost V 0 bases and J 7 bases, with 13 bases left between them. For the CDR3, the DNA is TGCGCCAGCAGCCAAGAGACAGCCCGCGGGCAGCCCCAGCATTTT. This gives the protein CASSQETARGQPQHF.

The V call is TRBV6-5, the J call TRBJ2-1; 7 nucleotides line up with TRBD1. Unmatched junction bases numbered 13, after V lost 2 bases and J lost 0 bases. Germline V gene lookup returns CDR1 MNHEY and CDR2 SVGAGI. The CDR3 loop spans 19 amino acids. CDR3 residues: CASSYQPGTEKSSYNEQFF. CDR3 DNA: TGTGCCAGCAGTTACCAACCCGGGACAGAAAAAAGCTCCTACAATGAGCAGTTCTTC.

This clonotype came up a few times. This sequence joins TRBV6-6 and TRBJ2-7; TRBD2 matches 8 bases. CDR1 is MNHNY, CDR2 SVGAGI, per germline (reference sequence). V gave up 3 bases and J gave up 1 base; unmatched junction bases: 5. The CDR3 consists of 15 residues. CDR3 DNA sequence: TGTGCCAGCAGTTATGATCTAGCGGGTTCCTACGAGCAGTACTTC. Translating it yields CASSYDLAGSYEQYF.

This clonotype was counted a single time. The rearrangement joins TRBV28 to TRBJ1-5; possible D gene TRBD1, 6 bases. V was trimmed by 8 bases and J by 3 bases, leaving 14 bases between them. Germline CDR1 and CDR2: MDHEN and SYDVKM. This CDR3 spans 14 amino acids. The CDR3 spells CASGLRGINQPQHF. CDR3 DNA: TGTGCCAGCGGCCTCAGGGGAATCAATCAGCCCCAGCATTTT.

This clonotype was observed a single time. A junction boundary mismatches the germline segment, possibly from a read error. CDR3 residues: CTSQERPANTGELFF. DNA of the CDR3: TGTACCAGCCAGGAGCGGCCGGCGAACACCGGGGAGCTGTTTTTT. The V call is TRBV7-4, the J call TRBJ2-2, with D possibly being TRBD2 (5 bases). Germline values: CDR1 SGHVT, CDR2 SQSDAQ. The CDR3 covers 15 residues.

In its sample, this clonotype was seen a few times. The genes are TRBV27 and TRBJ1-4; TRBD1 might be the D (5 bases). The germline V gene has CDR1 MNHEY and CDR2 SMNVEV (reference sequence). Trimming cost V 5 bases and J 8 bases, with 15 bases left between them. This CDR3 has 14 residues. CDR3 in DNA: TGTGCCAGCAGTACCCAGGGAGTGGAAGAAAAACTGTTTTTT. The encoded protein is CASSTQGVEEKLFF.

This chain connects TRBV4-2 to TRBJ1-6; 7 bases align to TRBD1. The CDR3 totals 14 residues. Germline V gene lookup returns CDR1 LGHNA and CDR2 YNFKEQ. After removal of 0 bases from V and 8 bases from J, the junction contained 1 base not matched to a gene. CDR3 loop: CASSQDTGDSPLHF. The DNA for the CDR3 is TGTGCCAGCAGCCAAGATACAGGGGATTCACCCCTCCACTTT.

The chain combines TRBV7-4 with TRBJ1-2, with D perhaps TRBD1 (6 bases). Germline V CDR1 and CDR2: SGHVT, SQSDAQ. CDR3 length: 14 residues. Trimming pared 5 bases from V and 4 bases from J, leaving 14 bases between. The CDR3 loop is CASSPAQGSYGYTF. CDR3 nucleotide sequence: TGTGCCAGCAGCCCAGCCCAGGGGAGCTATGGCTACACCTTC.

In this sample, this clonotype turned up a few times. The V gene is TRBV5-1, the J gene TRBJ2-7; TRBD1 matches at 9 bases. Germline values: CDR1 SGHRS, CDR2 YFSETQ. This CDR3 comprises 14 residues. V shed 4 bases, J shed 4 bases, and the junction held 6 bases outside the gene matches. CDR3 nucleotides: TGCGCCAGCAGCGCAGGACAGGGGATGTACGAGCAGTACTTC. Protein: CASSAGQGMYEQYF.

This rearrangement joins TRBV4-2 to TRBJ1-2; D is unclear. V was cut by 0 bases and J by 2 bases, with 10 bases left in between. This CDR3 spans 15 amino acids. Germline V gene data show CDR1 as LGHNA and CDR2 as YNFKEQ. The CDR3 DNA follows: TGTGCCAGCAGCCAAGATGGAGGAGGGAACTATGGCTACACCTTC. Translation gives CASSQDGGGNYGYTF.

A few counts support this clonotype. The V and J genes are TRBV6-5 and TRBJ1-1, with D tentatively TRBD1 (5 bases). Trimming took off 0 bases at V and 1 base at J, with 9 bases between the two ends. There are 15 residues in the CDR3. From germline, CDR1 is MNHEY and CDR2 SVGAGI. CDR3 nucleotide sequence: TGTGCCAGCAGTTACTCGAACGGGGCGAACACTGAAGCTTTCTTT. This codes for CASSYSNGANTEAFF.

The sample holds a few counts of this clonotype. The chain recombines TRBV20-1 with TRBJ1-2; possible D gene TRBD1, 5 bases. Per germline, CDR1 DFQATT and CDR2 SNEGSKA (reference sequence). With 1 base removed from V and 8 bases from J, the gap between germline ends came to 20 bases. This CDR3 has 15 amino acids. DNA for the CDR3: TGCAGTGCTAGAGGGGACTTGGGGGGGTTTTTCGGCTACACCTTC. Encoded protein: CSARGDLGGFFGYTF.

V and J are TRBV27 and TRBJ2-1; D is uncertain. From germline, CDR1 is MNHEY and CDR2 SMNVEV (reference sequence). This CDR3 is built from 14 residues. The V end was cut by 6 bases, the J end by 9 bases, with 18 bases between. The CDR3 nucleotides are TGTGCCAGCAGCCCTGTCGGTGGGTTTGGTGAGCAGTTCTTC. Its protein product is CASSPVGGFGEQFF.

This clonotype occurred a few times. The chain is built from TRBV7-9 and TRBJ1-1; D is possibly TRBD1 (5 bases). V shed 2 bases and J shed 1 base, with 20 bases lying between them. Germline lookup yields CDR1 SEHNR and CDR2 FQNEAQ (reference sequence). The CDR3 loop spans 18 amino acids. The DNA for the CDR3 is TGTGCCAGCAGCTTAACGGGTACATGGGAGGGGAAGAACACTGAAGCTTTCTTT. Translation: CASSLTGTWEGKNTEAFF.

In the case of this clonotype: One junction end does not reproduce the germline sequence, and a read error may be involved. The chain couples TRBV12-3 or TRBV12-4 to TRBJ2-1, with D perhaps TRBD1 (7 bases). This CDR3 comprises 14 residues. CDR3 sequence: CASSASRPGQWRVF. DNA of the CDR3: TGTGCCAGCAGTGCGTCCCGGCCGGGACAGTGGAGGGTCTTC.

The J gene is TRBJ1-2, the V gene TRBV7-6, with TRBD1 as a possible D gene (6 bases). Germline CDR1 SGHVS, CDR2 FNYEAQ. The CDR3 has 15 residues. V lost 5 bases, J lost 4 bases, and 17 bases lay in between. The CDR3 DNA is TGTGCCAGCAGCCCCTATGGACAGATCGTCTATGGCTACACCTTC. It specifies CASSPYGQIVYGYTF.

This clonotype has just a few counts. The rearrangement uses TRBV10-3 and TRBJ2-5; D gene unclear. The length of the CDR3 is 13 residues. Germline lookup yields CDR1 ENHRY and CDR2 SYGVKD. V was clipped by 3 bases and J by 2 bases, with 7 bases between them. The CDR3 region has the DNA TGTGCCATCAGTGAAGAGGAACAAGAGACCCAGTACTTC. Protein sequence: CAISEEEQETQYF.

This clonotype was recorded many times. V gene TRBV7-2 combines with J gene TRBJ2-7; D is perhaps TRBD1 (5 bases). Trimming left V 1 base short and J 5 bases short, with 12 bases between. Germline CDR1 is SGHTA and CDR2 is FQGNSA. The CDR3 length is 14 residues. The CDR3 here is CASSLGGGLDEQYV. CDR3 nucleotides: TGTGCCAGCAGCTTAGGGGGCGGTTTGGACGAGCAGTACGTC.

The rearrangement joins TRBV28 to TRBJ2-5, with TRBD2 matching 9 bases. Germline loops: CDR1 MDHEN, CDR2 SYDVKM. The CDR3 spans 15 residues. Germline trimming cut 4 bases from V and 9 bases from J; bases unmatched to any gene: 12. This CDR3 is CASSSRLAVRVAQYF. The CDR3 DNA follows: TGTGCCAGCAGTTCAAGACTAGCGGTCCGCGTGGCCCAGTACTTC.

This clonotype came up once. The chain employs TRBV27 and TRBJ2-1; possibly TRBD1 for D (5 bases). CDR3 size: 16 residues. CDR1 is MNHEY and CDR2 is SMNVEV in the germline V gene (reference sequence). V was shortened by 6 bases and J by 4 bases, with 19 bases between the two germline ends. In DNA form, the CDR3 reads TGTGCCAGCAGGGCAGGGAATACCCGACCATACAATGAGCAGTTCTTC. It specifies CASRAGNTRPYNEQFF.

The chain recombines TRBV7-9 with TRBJ2-1; no firm D call. CDR1 and CDR2 (germline): SEHNR, FQNEAQ (reference sequence). The CDR3 totals 11 residues. Trimming removed 5 bases from V and 8 bases from J, with 7 bases in between. The CDR3 DNA reads as TGTGCCAGCAGCGTTACGTATGAGCAGTTCTTC. Encoded protein: CASSVTYEQFF.

V usage is TRBV6-8 and J usage is TRBJ2-3, with 7 bases fitting TRBD1. Germline values: CDR1 MNHGY, CDR2 SAAAGT. The CDR3 has 16 amino acids. The V and J ends lost 6 bases and 4 bases, in that order; junction bases with no gene match: 13. The CDR3 here is CASSPGTAAPADTQYF. The DNA for the CDR3 is TGTGCCAGCAGCCCAGGGACAGCCGCCCCCGCAGATACGCAGTATTTT.

The V gene is TRBV25-1, the J gene TRBJ1-1; D unresolved. Germline CDR1 MGHDK, CDR2 SYGVNS. The CDR3 has 12 amino acids. Trimming took off 5 bases at V and 4 bases at J, with 8 bases between the two ends. CDR3 in DNA: TGTGCCAGCAGTCGAAAGGGCACTGAAGCTTTCTTT. This gives the protein CASSRKGTEAFF.